This T cell receptor (beta chain) was sequenced for a study of T cell repertoires in cytomegalovirus infection. TCRdb used MiXCR to reprocess the reads, holding one entry per CDR3 protein. The sample records about 920,000 distinct CDR3 sequences, about a third being singletons. This clonotype was detected only a few times. Its antigen is unidentified. Trimming shortened V by 1 base and J by 3 bases, and 13 bases separated the two germline ends. The CDR3 spans 15 residues. Germline values: CDR1 SGHVS, CDR2 FNYEAQ. J is TRBJ2-7 and V is TRBV7-6, with D possibly TRBD2 on 5 matching bases. This receptor was identified in a human donor in good health (CMV status not recorded). Some clones in this sample may be carry-over from other donors' samples. The specimen comprised cultured CD8+ T cells from PBMCs, sampled from culture after CMV antigen stimulation. For the CDR3, the DNA is TGTGCCAGCAGCTTAGAAGGGAGTACCCTCTACGAGCAGTACTTC. Its translation: CASSLEGSTLYEQYF.